This T cell receptor (beta chain) was sequenced in a study of cytomegalovirus exposure and HLA in healthy donors. The data were produced by immunoSEQ multiplex PCR, yet TCRdb's version contains in-frame clones alone and is incomplete. The profile covers around 240,000 clones, with 90% appearing a single time and 0.37% taken by the ten largest. Study results and caveats: The TCR clusters that emerged in the first cohort tended, a later analysis found, to co-occur in the 110 or so validation repertoires.

CDR3 length equals 12 residues. Looked up from germline, CDR1 is SNHLY and CDR2 is FYNNEI. The J segment lost 6 bases and the V segment lost 7 bases, leaving 4 bases of the junction unmatched. Remarks on this clone: Its antigen remains unknown.

Material for sequencing was PBMCs. The chain has TRBV2 and TRBJ1-1; 8 bases are a match to TRBD1. The receptor was isolated from a woman aged 18-29 years in good health and CMV-seronegative. The CDR3 region is CASTRTGPEAFF. In DNA form, the CDR3 reads TGTGCCAGCACTAGGACAGGGCCTGAAGCTTTCTTT.